A single sample is the source of the 8 T cell receptor beta chains below, sequenced in a study of blood T cells in healthy people across ages. A J-beta primer mix and a sample-barcoded 5' primer were used in a second PCR of roughly 7 to 12 cycles. TCRdb reprocessed the 5' RACE reads via MiXCR and lists one record per CDR3 protein. The table lists around 1.7 million distinct CDR3 sequences, 28% of them singletons. The sample comprised blood. Source of these receptors: a woman aged 25 to 45 in good health.

The chain has TRBV2 and TRBJ2-4; 9 bases are shared with TRBD2. CDR1 is SNHLY and CDR2 is FYNNEI in the germline V gene. This CDR3 has 15 amino acids. V trimming: 3 bases; J trimming: 13 bases; junction bases outside the gene matches: 13. The CDR3 coding sequence is TGTGCCAGCAGTGACCCTAGCGGGGCTTACAATGAGCAGTACTTC. Protein: CASSDPSGAYNEQYF.

Of note for this clonotype: At one end, the junction sequence differs from germline, possibly due to a read error. This sequence joins TRBV18 and TRBJ2-7; D is unresolved. Germline V gene sequence: CDR1 KGHSH, CDR2 LQKENI. This CDR3 has 13 residues. DNA of the CDR3: TGTGCCATCTCACCACGGCAGTACCACGAGCAGTACTTC. Amino acids: CAISPRQYHEQYF.

This chain uses TRBV15 with TRBJ2-5; D unclear. This CDR3 is built from 15 residues. V was trimmed by 3 bases and J by 2 bases, leaving 13 bases between them. The germline V gene has CDR1 LNHNV and CDR2 YYDKDF (reference sequence). Written as DNA, the CDR3 is TGTGCCACCAGCAGTGGCGAAACAAATCAAGAGACCCAGTACTTC. It specifies CATSSGETNQETQYF.

This clonotype came up once. V is TRBV20-1 and J is TRBJ2-7; 7 bases are a match to TRBD2. The CDR3 is made up of 15 amino acids. CDR1 is DFQATT and CDR2 is SNEGSKA in the germline V gene (reference sequence). The J segment lost 0 bases and the V segment lost 8 bases, leaving 13 bases of the junction unmatched. In DNA form, the CDR3 reads TGCAGTACAATCCCCGGGCGGGAGAGCTCCTACGAGCAGTACTTC. Translated, it gives CSTIPGRESSYEQYF.

The table lists this clonotype with many counts. The chain is built from TRBV28 and TRBJ2-6; maybe TRBD1 (5 bases). CDR1 and CDR2 from the germline V gene are MDHEN and SYDVKM. Trimming removed 5 bases from V and 2 bases from J, with 10 bases in between. The CDR3 loop spans 15 amino acids. For the CDR3, the DNA is TGTGCCAGCAGTAAACCCAGGGCTGGGGCCAACGTCCTGACTTTC. This codes for CASSKPRAGANVLTF.

This clonotype has a handful of counts. CDR3 amino acids: CSVERRQDGYTF. In DNA form, the CDR3 reads TGCAGCGTTGAACGCAGGCAGGACGGCTACACCTTC. The rearrangement links TRBV29-1 to TRBJ1-2; no reliable D call. Germline V gene lookup returns CDR1 SQVTM and CDR2 ANQGSEA. This CDR3 spans 12 amino acids. V was clipped by 2 bases and J by 8 bases, with 12 bases between them. Full variable domain (rest looked up from reference TRBV29-1 and TRBJ1-2): SAVISQKPSRDICQRGTSLTIQCQVDSQVTMMFWYRQQPGQSLTLIATANQGSEATYESGFVIDKFPISRPNLTFSTLTVSNMSPEDSSIYLCSVERRQDGYTFGSGTRLTVV.

This clonotype occurred a few times. V and J are TRBV20-1 and TRBJ1-1; 9 nucleotides align to TRBD1. Germline loops: CDR1 DFQATT, CDR2 SNEGSKA (reference sequence). The V gene end was trimmed by 5 bases and the J gene end by 3 bases; junction bases not matched to a gene: 7. The CDR3 loop spans 14 amino acids. The CDR3 is CSAEGQGGDTEAFF. For the CDR3, the DNA is TGCAGTGCTGAGGGACAGGGAGGGGACACTGAAGCTTTCTTT.

This chain joins TRBV10-1 and TRBJ2-1; no definite D call. Germline V gene sequence: CDR1 WNHNN, CDR2 SYGVQD (reference sequence). The CDR3 covers 16 residues. V was clipped by 11 bases and J by 9 bases, with 29 bases between them. Here the CDR3 reads CACRRYGYYKRGEQFF. The CDR3 coding sequence is TGCGCCTGCCGACGTTACGGATACTACAAGCGCGGTGAGCAGTTCTTC.